The sequence of this TCR beta chain was determined in a study of long-term antiretroviral therapy in people with HIV. Samples held 1-10 million cryopreserved PBMC, and DNA extraction followed. With survey level as its setting, the immunoSEQ assay was v3.0. Per sample, sequencing targeted roughly 40,000-55,000 T-cell genomes. Here immunoSEQ multiplex PCR was the method, and the copy in TCRdb shows in-frame clones only, minus some. The table shows roughly 18,000 clones, with around 81% occurring only once. V was pared by 5 bases and J by 7 bases, with 7 bases of the junction left unmatched. Per germline, CDR1 SGHRS and CDR2 YFSETQ. The CDR3 is 14 residues long.

This chain uses TRBV5-1 with TRBJ2-7, with 12 bases identical to TRBD1. This material consisted of unsorted PBMCs, taken 2.9 years after starting antiretroviral therapy. The clonotype was recovered from a woman aged 25-40 years with HIV. In nucleotides, the CDR3 is TGCGCCAGCAGTCTCGGGACAGGGGGCCGGGAGCAGTACTTC. Encoded protein: CASSLGTGGREQYF. The full variable domain, with the rest looked up from reference TRBV5-1 and TRBJ2-7, is KAGVTQTPRYLIKTRGQQVTLSCSPISGHRSVSWYQQTPGQGLQFLFEYFSETQRNKGNFPGRFSGRQFSNSRSEMNVSTLELGDSALYLCASSLGTGGREQYFGPGTRLTVT.